Below are 27 T cell receptor beta chains sequenced from a single sample in a study of T cells in localized non-small cell lung cancer. Sequencing used immunoSEQ multiplex PCR; TCRdb keeps in-frame clones, though not all of them. The repertoire holds around 8,000 clones, with 90% to 95% as singletons. The source material was peripheral blood, sampled before any cancer treatment. The receptors shown here come from a woman aged 40-70 years with stage I lung adenocarcinoma.

The chain links TRBV27 to TRBJ2-1; TRBD2 might be the D (6 bases). Germline values: CDR1 MNHEY, CDR2 SMNVEV (reference sequence). The CDR3 sequence is 15 residues long. Trimming took off 1 base at V and 3 bases at J, with 10 bases between the two ends. The CDR3 is CASSLFGGNYNEQFF. In nucleotides, the CDR3 is TGTGCCAGCAGTTTATTTGGGGGGAACTACAATGAGCAGTTCTTC.

The genes are TRBV7-3 and TRBJ2-5; no clear D. The germline CDR1 and CDR2 sequences are SGHTA and FQGTGA. CDR3 length: 15 residues. V lost 5 bases, J lost 4 bases, and 17 bases lay in between. The CDR3 reads CASSSLGSGGETQYF. The CDR3, as DNA: TGTGCCAGCAGCAGTCTCGGGTCCGGCGGAGAGACCCAGTACTTC.

For the CDR3, the DNA is TGCGCCAGCGGGCCACGGCCCAACCAAGAGACCCAGTACTTC. This translates into CASGPRPNQETQYF. The genes are TRBV10-2 and TRBJ2-5; D gene unclear. The V gene lost 8 bases and the J gene lost 0 bases, with 13 bases spanning the gap. The CDR3 length is 14 residues. CDR1 is WSHSY, CDR2 SAAADI, per germline.

The genes are TRBV4-2 and TRBJ2-2; the D is unclear. Germline-derived CDR1 and CDR2 are LGHNA and YNFKEQ. The CDR3 is 12 amino acids. The V end was cut by 4 bases, the J end by 3 bases, with 3 bases between. This CDR3 is CASSPYTGELFF. The CDR3 nucleotides read TGTGCCAGCAGCCCGTACACCGGGGAGCTGTTTTTT.

V gene TRBV11-2 combines with J gene TRBJ2-3; TRBD2 matches at 13 bases. Per germline, CDR1 SGHAT and CDR2 FQNNGV. The CDR3 consists of 15 residues. V shed 6 bases and J 9 bases; nucleotides not matched to a gene: 9. In DNA, the CDR3 is TGTGCCAGCAGTAGTACTAGCGGGGGGGCCCGGACGCAGTATTTT. This codes for CASSSTSGGARTQYF.

The gene calls are TRBV5-1 and TRBJ2-5; 8 nucleotides line up with TRBD1. The CDR3 covers 14 residues. V lost 3 bases and J lost 1; bases outside the gene matches: 2. CDR1 SGHRS and CDR2 YFSETQ come from the germline V gene. The CDR3 bases are TGCGCCAGCAGCTGGACAGGGTTCCAAGAGACCCAGTACTTC. It is translated as CASSWTGFQETQYF.

V gene TRBV5-5 combines with J gene TRBJ2-1; D gene ambiguous. This CDR3 region has 16 residues. CDR1 and CDR2 (germline): SGHKS, YYEKEE (reference sequence). Trimming stripped 1 base from V and 2 bases from J, with 13 bases between. The CDR3 sequence is CASSLYGPVAYNEQFF. The CDR3 DNA is TGTGCCAGCAGCTTGTACGGCCCCGTTGCCTACAATGAGCAGTTCTTC.

The genes are TRBV11-2 and TRBJ2-1; D gene uncertain. The V and J ends lost 0 bases and 9 bases respectively, with 6 bases between them. Germline values: CDR1 SGHAT, CDR2 FQNNGV. This CDR3 has 12 residues. The CDR3 is CASSLDAPEQFF. CDR3 coding DNA: TGTGCCAGCAGCTTAGATGCGCCTGAGCAGTTCTTC.

The chain links TRBV6-5 to TRBJ1-6, with TRBD1 as a possible D gene (5 bases). The CDR3 contains 14 residues. In germline, CDR1 is MNHEY, CDR2 SVGAGI. V dropped 8 bases and J dropped 5 bases, with 13 bases sitting between them. The CDR3 here is CASGLRGNNSPLHF. The CDR3 nucleotides are TGTGCCAGCGGATTGCGGGGGAATAATTCACCCCTCCACTTT.

This sequence joins TRBV5-4 and TRBJ2-5; 11 nucleotides align to TRBD2. The length of the CDR3 is 17 residues. CDR1 and CDR2 (germline): SGHNT, YYREEE (reference sequence). With 1 base clipped from V and 2 bases from J, the junction kept 7 bases outside the gene matches. CDR3 in DNA: TGTGCCAGCAGCTTGCCTAGCGGGGGGATTATACAAGAGACCCAGTACTTC. Translated, it gives CASSLPSGGIIQETQYF.

This rearrangement joins TRBV6-6 to TRBJ2-2, with D perhaps matching TRBD2 (7 bases). V lost 6 bases and J lost 2, with 16 bases in between. Germline V CDR1 and CDR2: MNHNY, SVGAGI (reference sequence). This CDR3 contains 16 residues. The CDR3 coding sequence is TGTGCCAGCAGCAAAAGCGGGACAAAAAACACCGGGGAGCTGTTTTTT. As protein: CASSKSGTKNTGELFF.

J is TRBJ1-4 and V is TRBV9, with 12 bases matching TRBD1. The CDR3 has 15 residues. Trimming cost V 3 bases and J 7 bases; bases outside gene matches: 4. Per germline, CDR1 SGDLS and CDR2 YYNGEE. CDR3 nucleotides: TGTGCCAGCAGCGCGGGGACAGGGGGCATTGAAAAACTGTTTTTT. This encodes CASSAGTGGIEKLFF.

This rearrangement joins TRBV10-1 to TRBJ2-7; no definite D call. CDR3 length: 14 residues. The germline V gene has CDR1 WNHNN and CDR2 SYGVQD (reference sequence). The germline V and J ends were trimmed by 0 bases and 5 bases, with 11 bases remaining between them. The CDR3 DNA reads TGCGCCAGCAGTGAGTCACTTCCCCGGGACGAGCAGTACTTC. It encodes CASSESLPRDEQYF.

V is TRBV7-9 and J is TRBJ2-7; 8 bases agree with TRBD2. V lost 5 bases, J lost 3 bases, and 6 bases stayed unmatched. This CDR3 contains 14 residues. Germline-derived CDR1 and CDR2 are SEHNR and FQNEAQ (reference sequence). CDR3 amino acids: CASSPGGTNYEQYF. In nucleotides, the CDR3 is TGTGCCAGCAGCCCGGGGGGGACTAACTACGAGCAGTACTTC.

The chain joins TRBV5-6 to TRBJ2-2, with D uncertain. CDR3 length: 12 residues. V was clipped by 1 base and J by 6 bases, with 4 bases between them. Germline CDR1 SGHDT, CDR2 YYEEEE. The CDR3 DNA is TGTGCCAGCAGCTTGACAGCCGGGGAGCTGTTTTTT. It encodes CASSLTAGELFF.

The chain is built from TRBV7-2 and TRBJ2-1; 11 nucleotides line up with TRBD2. Germline V gene sequence: CDR1 SGHTA, CDR2 FQGNSA. V dropped 1 base and J dropped 4; count of bases not matched to a gene: 9. CDR3 length: 18 residues. The chain's CDR3 is CASSLEGTSGRFYNEQFF. CDR3 nucleotide sequence: TGTGCCAGCAGCTTAGAGGGGACTAGCGGCCGTTTTTACAATGAGCAGTTCTTC.

The genes are TRBV2 and TRBJ1-4; 7 bases agree with TRBD1. Germline V gene lookup returns CDR1 SNHLY and CDR2 FYNNEI. This CDR3 has 13 residues. V lost 8 bases to trimming and J lost 6 bases; unmatched junction nucleotides: 6. The CDR3 loop is CASSGTEYEKLFF. CDR3 DNA sequence: TGTGCCAGCTCCGGGACAGAATATGAAAAACTGTTTTTT.

The chain uses TRBV5-1 and TRBJ1-1; tentatively, D is TRBD1 (5 bases). The CDR3 is made up of 13 amino acids. The ends were cut back, 2 bases at V and 7 bases at J, with 12 bases in the middle. Germline values: CDR1 SGHRS, CDR2 YFSETQ. For the CDR3, the DNA is TGCGCCAGCAGCTTTGACAGCCCCAATGAAGCTTTCTTT. Protein sequence: CASSFDSPNEAFF.

This chain connects TRBV15 to TRBJ2-7, with unresolved D. This CDR3 region has 14 residues. Germline V lookup: CDR1 LNHNV, CDR2 YYDKDF (reference sequence). V gave up 0 bases and J gave up 0 bases, with 6 bases separating them. The CDR3 here is CATSRDYSSYEQYF. The CDR3 nucleotides are TGTGCCACCAGCAGAGATTACAGCTCCTACGAGCAGTACTTC.

The chain joins TRBV5-1 to TRBJ2-5, with 8 bases aligning to TRBD1. Germline CDR1 is SGHRS and CDR2 is YFSETQ. The CDR3 is 16 residues long. The V segment lost 5 bases and the J segment 1 base; nucleotides outside the gene matches: 10. In nucleotides, the CDR3 is TGCGCCAGCAGAGGGACGACCAGGGGGCTCCAAGAGACCCAGTACTTC. As protein: CASRGTTRGLQETQYF.

This rearrangement joins TRBV5-1 to TRBJ2-5, with D unclear. V dropped 4 bases and J dropped 1 base, with 14 bases sitting between them. The CDR3 extends over 15 amino acids. Germline-derived CDR1 and CDR2 are SGHRS and YFSETQ. CDR3 nucleotides: TGCGCCAGCAGCACTCAGACCGACACCCAAGAGACCCAGTACTTC. Amino acid sequence: CASSTQTDTQETQYF.

This chain joins TRBV5-4 and TRBJ1-2; tentatively, D is TRBD1 (6 bases). This CDR3 has 13 amino acids. Per germline, CDR1 SGHNT and CDR2 YYREEE (reference sequence). Trimming took 4 bases from V and 2 from J, leaving 9 bases between them. This chain's CDR3 is CASSLDRNYGYTF. The CDR3 DNA follows: TGTGCCAGCAGCCTGGACAGAAACTATGGCTACACCTTC.

This chain uses TRBV5-6 with TRBJ2-2; D is possibly TRBD1 (6 bases). This CDR3 has 16 residues. Trimming removed 4 bases at V and 0 bases at J, with 13 bases between. Germline V gene sequence: CDR1 SGHDT, CDR2 YYEEEE. CDR3 region: CASSQIRGANTGELFF. CDR3 in DNA: TGTGCCAGCAGCCAGATCAGGGGCGCGAACACCGGGGAGCTGTTTTTT. Looking up the rest from reference TRBV5-6 and TRBJ2-2 gives the full variable domain: DAGVTQSPTHLIKTRGQQVTLRCSPKSGHDTVSWYQQALGQGPQFIFQYYEEEERQRGNFPDRFSGHQFPNYSSELNVNALLLGDSALYLCASSQIRGANTGELFFGEGSRLTVL.

About this clone itself: Relative to the germline gene, one junction end is altered; a read error may explain this. The rearrangement joins TRBV5-4 to TRBJ1-1; D unresolved. This CDR3 has 14 amino acids. Germline V gene lookup returns CDR1 SGHNT and CDR2 YYREEE (reference sequence). The CDR3 bases are TGTGCCAGCAGCCGCCCCGGGCCCAGGCCTGAAACTTTCTTT. This gives the protein CASSRPGPRPETFF.

The chain recombines TRBV5-1 with TRBJ1-4; D is ambiguous. In germline, CDR1 is SGHRS, CDR2 YFSETQ. Trimming shortened V by 0 bases and J by 3 bases, and 6 bases separated the two germline ends. This CDR3 is built from 14 residues. This CDR3 reads CASSLDRPNEKLFF. In nucleotides, the CDR3 is TGCGCCAGCAGCTTGGACAGACCTAATGAAAAACTGTTTTTT.

The chain has TRBV27 and TRBJ2-1, with TRBD2 matching 7 bases. The germline gives CDR1 MNHEY, CDR2 SMNVEV (reference sequence). The CDR3 consists of 14 residues. V lost 7 bases and J lost 2; bases outside the gene matches: 5. The CDR3 sequence is CASKLGTTYNEQFF. CDR3 coding DNA: TGTGCCAGCAAATTAGGGACTACCTACAATGAGCAGTTCTTC.

The rearrangement uses TRBV20-1 and TRBJ2-5; unclear D gene. Looked up from germline, CDR1 is DFQATT and CDR2 is SNEGSKA (reference sequence). This CDR3 region has 11 residues. The V gene lost 3 bases and the J gene lost 2 bases, with 4 bases spanning the gap. The CDR3 here is CSASEQETQYF. CDR3 in DNA: TGCAGTGCTAGTGAGCAAGAGACCCAGTACTTC.